This TCR beta chain was sequenced during a study of shared clonotypes between healthy human individuals. Across the study: Three men and a couple of women, aged 18 to 49, were donors.

The sample holds a few counts of this clone. This sample includes further DNA sequences coding for the same CDR3. Losses at the gene ends were 4 bases for V and 3 bases for J; bases not matched to a gene: 6. This CDR3 contains 14 residues. CDR1 SGDLS and CDR2 YYNGEE come from the germline V gene. Clones were read by immunoSEQ multiplex PCR, and TCRdb kept only the in-frame ones, dropping some. The sample contains around 480,000 clones, over 60% of which appear only once. This clonotype was sampled from a woman between 40 and 50 years old in good health. Some clones in this sample may be carry-over from other donors' samples. The chain links TRBV9 to TRBJ2-5, with TRBD1 identical over 7 bases. Specimen: PBMCs. The CDR3 loop reads CASSPGQIEETQYF. CDR3 sequence (DNA): TGTGCCAGCAGCCCGGGACAGATCGAAGAGACCCAGTACTTC.